This T cell receptor beta chain came from a study of T cell changes during pregnancy in multiple sclerosis. Repertoires were generated with immunoSEQ multiplex PCR, while TCRdb's copy carries only in-frame clones and drops some. The sample has around 56,000 clones, about nine tenths seen once; the top ten hold 2.2%. The CDR3 covers 16 residues. The V end was cut by 3 bases, the J end by 4 bases, with 13 bases between. The sequencing used peripheral blood, collected in the first trimester of pregnancy. This chain uses TRBV23-1 with TRBJ2-6, with D possibly being TRBD1 (6 bases). TRBV23-1 is an ORF, and what it does is uncertain. The sequence was collected from a female donor in good health, enrolled as a control in a pregnancy study. CDR3 residues: CASSHLTGPGANVLTF. Written as DNA, the CDR3 is TGCGCCAGCAGTCATCTCACAGGGCCAGGGGCCAACGTCCTGACTTTC.